This entry lists 5 T cell receptor beta chains sequenced from one sample in a study of blood T cell repertoires in COVID-19. Here immunoSEQ multiplex PCR was the method, and the copy in TCRdb shows in-frame clones only, minus some. The profile shows some 65,000 clones, roughly 68% of them singletons. Sequencing was done on a sample of peripheral blood. These receptors were obtained from a woman aged 80 or older with acute or convalescent COVID-19.

The chain couples TRBV14 to TRBJ2-7, with TRBD1 matching over 9 bases. Germline CDR1 and CDR2: SGHDN and FVKESK. V lost 0 bases, J lost 5 bases, and 8 bases stayed unmatched. The CDR3 is made up of 16 amino acids. The chain's CDR3 is CASSQDYGQGIHEQYF. In DNA, the CDR3 is TGTGCCAGCAGCCAAGACTACGGACAGGGGATCCACGAGCAGTACTTC. The full variable domain, rest sourced from reference TRBV14 and TRBJ2-7, is EAGVTQFPSHSVIEKGQTVTLRCDPISGHDNLYWYRRVMGKEIKFLLHFVKESKQDESGMPNNRFLAERTGGTYSTLKVQPAELEDSGVYFCASSQDYGQGIHEQYFGPGTRLTVT.

The chain uses TRBV19 and TRBJ2-5; 11 positions match TRBD2. CDR1 is LNHDA, CDR2 SQIVND, per germline (reference sequence). V lost 5 bases, J lost 5 bases, and 7 bases stayed unmatched. The CDR3 contains 15 residues. CDR3 in amino acids: CASSSSGRRGETQYF. The CDR3 DNA reads as TGTGCCAGTAGTTCTAGCGGGAGGAGAGGGGAGACCCAGTACTTC. Supplemented by reference TRBV19 and TRBJ2-5, the full variable domain reads DGGITQSPKYLFRKEGQNVTLSCEQNLNHDAMYWYRQDPGQGLRLIYYSQIVNDFQKGDIAEGYSVSREKKESFPLTVTSAQKNPTAFYLCASSSSGRRGETQYFGPGTRLLVL.

This clone was observed a few times. V and J are TRBV7-2 and TRBJ2-7; TRBD1 matches at 7 bases. The CDR3 spans 15 residues. The V and J ends lost 5 bases and 0 bases, in that order; junction bases with no gene match: 7. Germline CDR1 SGHTA, CDR2 FQGNSA. The CDR3 reads CASSPGGYISYEQYF. For the CDR3, the DNA is TGTGCCAGCAGCCCAGGGGGTTATATCTCCTACGAGCAGTACTTC.

The chain couples TRBV19 to TRBJ2-1; possible D gene TRBD2, 6 bases. The CDR3 spans 15 residues. Deletions cut 6 bases from V and 3 bases from J, with 15 bases between. The germline V gene has CDR1 LNHDA and CDR2 SQIVND (reference sequence). The CDR3 spells CASRGGGRVYNEQFF. Written as DNA, the CDR3 is TGTGCCAGTAGGGGGGGAGGCAGGGTCTACAATGAGCAGTTCTTC.

This clone has only a few counts. The chain recombines TRBV3-1 (or the pseudogene TRBV3-2) with TRBJ1-6; 9 bases line up with TRBD1. V trimming: 5 bases; J trimming: 13 bases; junction bases outside the gene matches: 9. This CDR3 has 14 residues. Per germline, CDR1 LGHDT and CDR2 YNNKEL (reference sequence). CDR3 region: CASSSNVGQGPLHF. In DNA form, the CDR3 reads TGTGCCAGCAGCTCCAATGTGGGACAGGGCCCCCTCCACTTT.